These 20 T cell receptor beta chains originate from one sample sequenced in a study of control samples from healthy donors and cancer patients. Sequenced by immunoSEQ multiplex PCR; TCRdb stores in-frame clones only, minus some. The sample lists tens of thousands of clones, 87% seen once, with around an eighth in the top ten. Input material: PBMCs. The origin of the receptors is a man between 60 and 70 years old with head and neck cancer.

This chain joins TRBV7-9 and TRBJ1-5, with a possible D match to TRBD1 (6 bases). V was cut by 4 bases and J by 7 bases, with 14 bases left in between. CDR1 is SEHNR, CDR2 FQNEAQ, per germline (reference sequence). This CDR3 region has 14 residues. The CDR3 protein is CASSSGQISQPQHF. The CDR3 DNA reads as TGTGCCAGCAGCTCGGGACAAATTTCACAGCCCCAGCATTTT. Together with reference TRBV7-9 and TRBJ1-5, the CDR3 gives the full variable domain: DTGVSQNPRHKITKRGQNVTFRCDPISEHNRLYWYRQTLGQGPEFLTYFQNEAQLEKSRLLSDRFSAERPKGSFSTLEIQRTEQGDSAMYLCASSSGQISQPQHFGDGTRLSIL.

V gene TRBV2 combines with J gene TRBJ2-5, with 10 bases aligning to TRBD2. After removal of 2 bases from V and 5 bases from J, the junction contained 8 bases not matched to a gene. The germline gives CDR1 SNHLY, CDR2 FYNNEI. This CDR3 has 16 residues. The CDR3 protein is CASSEQRGGPGETQYF. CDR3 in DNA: TGTGCCAGCAGTGAACAGCGGGGGGGCCCAGGGGAGACCCAGTACTTC.

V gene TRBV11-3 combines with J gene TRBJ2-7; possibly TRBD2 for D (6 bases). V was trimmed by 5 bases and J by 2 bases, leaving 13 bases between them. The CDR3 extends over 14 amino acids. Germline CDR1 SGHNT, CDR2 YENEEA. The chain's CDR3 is CASSPGGDTYEQYF. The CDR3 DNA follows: TGTGCCAGCAGCCCTGGCGGGGATACCTACGAGCAGTACTTC.

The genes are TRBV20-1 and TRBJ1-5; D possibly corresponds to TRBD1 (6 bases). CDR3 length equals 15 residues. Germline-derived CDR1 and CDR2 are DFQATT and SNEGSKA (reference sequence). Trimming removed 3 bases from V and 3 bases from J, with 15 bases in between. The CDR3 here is CSASTGGGYNQPQHF. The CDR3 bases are TGCAGTGCTAGTACGGGCGGGGGCTACAATCAGCCCCAGCATTTT.

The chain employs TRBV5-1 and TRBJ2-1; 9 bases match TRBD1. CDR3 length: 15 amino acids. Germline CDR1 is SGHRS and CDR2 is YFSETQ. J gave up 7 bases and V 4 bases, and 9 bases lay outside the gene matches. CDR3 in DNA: TGCGCCAGCAGCGCGGGACAGGGATTGGGTAATGAGCAGTTCTTC. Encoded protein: CASSAGQGLGNEQFF.

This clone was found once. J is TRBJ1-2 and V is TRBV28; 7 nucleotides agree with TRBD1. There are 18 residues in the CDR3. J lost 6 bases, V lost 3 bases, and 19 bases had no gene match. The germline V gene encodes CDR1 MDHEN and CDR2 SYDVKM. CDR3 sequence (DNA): TGTGCCAGCAGTTTTCGGGGACAGTTTCAATCTAAAGATCATGGCTACACCTTC. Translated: CASSFRGQFQSKDHGYTF.

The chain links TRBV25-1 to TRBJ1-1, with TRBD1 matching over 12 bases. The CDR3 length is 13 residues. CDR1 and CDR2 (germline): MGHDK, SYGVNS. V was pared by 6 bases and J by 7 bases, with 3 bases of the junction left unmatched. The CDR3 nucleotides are TGTGCCAGCAGGGGACAGGGGGCCGGTGAAGCTTTCTTT. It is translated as CASRGQGAGEAFF.

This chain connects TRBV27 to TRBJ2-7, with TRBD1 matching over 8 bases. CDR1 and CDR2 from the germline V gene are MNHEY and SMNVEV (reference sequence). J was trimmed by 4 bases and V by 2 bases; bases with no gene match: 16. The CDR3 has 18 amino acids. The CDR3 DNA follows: TGTGCCAGCAGTTTAGGCAGGGGGCGGCCGGAAGGAAAATACGAGCAGTACTTC. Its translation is CASSLGRGRPEGKYEQYF.

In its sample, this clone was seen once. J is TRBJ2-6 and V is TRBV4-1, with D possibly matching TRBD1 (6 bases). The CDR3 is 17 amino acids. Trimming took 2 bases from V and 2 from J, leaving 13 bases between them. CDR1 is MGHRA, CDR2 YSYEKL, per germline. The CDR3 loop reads CASSQLNTGTGANVLTF. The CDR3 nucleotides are TGCGCCAGCAGCCAACTCAATACAGGGACTGGGGCCAACGTCCTGACTTTC.

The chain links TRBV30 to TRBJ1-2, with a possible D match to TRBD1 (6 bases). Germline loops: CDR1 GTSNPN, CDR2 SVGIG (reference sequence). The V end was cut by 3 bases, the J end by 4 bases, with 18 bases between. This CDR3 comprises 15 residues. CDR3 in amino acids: CAWRNQGFVPYGYTF. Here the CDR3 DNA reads TGTGCCTGGAGGAACCAGGGGTTTGTACCCTATGGCTACACCTTC.

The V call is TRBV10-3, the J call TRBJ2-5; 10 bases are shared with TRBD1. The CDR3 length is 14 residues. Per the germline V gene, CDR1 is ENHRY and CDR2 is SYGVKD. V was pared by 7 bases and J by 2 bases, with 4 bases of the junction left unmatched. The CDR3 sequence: CAINKDRGQETQYF. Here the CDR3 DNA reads TGTGCCATCAATAAGGACAGGGGGCAAGAGACCCAGTACTTC.

The DNA for the CDR3 is TGTGCCAGCAGTTTGGGGGACAGGGCATCCCATGGCTACACCTTC. The encoded protein is CASSLGDRASHGYTF. J is TRBJ1-2 and V is TRBV28, with 9 bases matching TRBD1. V shed 3 bases, J shed 6 bases, and the junction held 8 bases outside the gene matches. CDR1 is MDHEN and CDR2 is SYDVKM in the germline V gene. The CDR3 spans 15 residues.

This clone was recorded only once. This CDR3 is CASGGGGFDEQFF. The CDR3 DNA reads as TGCGCCAGCGGGGGCGGGGGGTTCGATGAGCAGTTCTTC. The chain recombines TRBV4-3 with TRBJ2-1; 8 nucleotides line up with TRBD2. Germline V lookup: CDR1 LGHNA, CDR2 YSLEER. Trimming cost V 8 bases and J 8 bases; bases outside gene matches: 8. The CDR3 spans 13 residues.

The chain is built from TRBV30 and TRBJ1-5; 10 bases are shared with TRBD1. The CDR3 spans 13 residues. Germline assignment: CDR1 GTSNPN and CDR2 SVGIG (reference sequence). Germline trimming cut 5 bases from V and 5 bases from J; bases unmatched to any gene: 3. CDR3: CAWGTGVDQPQHF. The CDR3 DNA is TGTGCCTGGGGGACAGGGGTCGATCAGCCCCAGCATTTT.

CDR3 sequence reads: CASKDFMNTEAFF. For the CDR3, the DNA is TGTGCCAGCAAGGATTTCATGAACACTGAAGCTTTCTTT. The chain couples TRBV27 to TRBJ1-1; D is undetermined. CDR1 and CDR2 from the germline V gene are MNHEY and SMNVEV (reference sequence). The CDR3 has 13 amino acids. V was clipped by 7 bases and J by 0 bases, with 9 bases between them.

The CDR3 loop is CASSQQTGTEAFF. CDR3 coding DNA: TGTGCCAGCTCACAACAAACGGGGACTGAAGCTTTCTTT. The chain joins TRBV18 to TRBJ1-1; no definite D call. Trimming stripped 4 bases from V and 5 bases from J, with 11 bases between. This CDR3 is built from 13 residues. Germline V CDR1 and CDR2: KGHSH, LQKENI. The full variable domain, in which reference TRBV18 and TRBJ1-1 provide the parts outside the CDR3, is NAGVMQNPRHLVRRRGQEARLRCSPMKGHSHVYWYRQLPEEGLKFMVYLQKENIIDESGMPKERFSAEFPKEGPSILRIQQVVRGDSAAYFCASSQQTGTEAFFGQGTRLTVV.

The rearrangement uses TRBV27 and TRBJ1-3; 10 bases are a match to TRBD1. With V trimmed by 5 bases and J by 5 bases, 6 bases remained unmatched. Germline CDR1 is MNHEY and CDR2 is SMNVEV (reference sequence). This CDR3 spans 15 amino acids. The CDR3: CASSPGQGDRNTIYF. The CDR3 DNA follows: TGTGCCAGCAGTCCAGGACAGGGGGATCGAAACACCATATATTTT.

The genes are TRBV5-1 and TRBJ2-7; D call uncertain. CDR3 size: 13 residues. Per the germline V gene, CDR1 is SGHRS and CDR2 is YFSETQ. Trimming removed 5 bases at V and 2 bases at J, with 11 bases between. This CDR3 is CASSLNQPYEQYF. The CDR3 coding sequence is TGCGCCAGCAGTTTAAATCAACCCTACGAGCAGTACTTC.

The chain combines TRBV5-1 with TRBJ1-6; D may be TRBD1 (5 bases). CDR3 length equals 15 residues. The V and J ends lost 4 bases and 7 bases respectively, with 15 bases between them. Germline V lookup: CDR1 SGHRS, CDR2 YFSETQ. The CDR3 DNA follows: TGCGCCAGCAGCCCGGGGGTTACCCCAAATTCACCCCTCCACTTT. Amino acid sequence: CASSPGVTPNSPLHF.

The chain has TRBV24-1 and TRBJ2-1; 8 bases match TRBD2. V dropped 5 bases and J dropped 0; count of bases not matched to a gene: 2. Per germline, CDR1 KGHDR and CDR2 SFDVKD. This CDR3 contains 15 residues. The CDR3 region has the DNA TGTGCCACCAGTGGAAGCGGGAGCTCCTACAATGAGCAGTTCTTC. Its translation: CATSGSGSSYNEQFF.